This T cell receptor beta chain was documented in a study of blood T cell repertoires in COVID-19. About the research overall: The origin of the acute and convalescent COVID-19 samples was the United States, Italy and Spain. Nucleic acid was either cDNA or gDNA, and it came from T cells, B-cell-depleted T cells, or PBMCs.

The CDR3 runs to 15 residues. The germline V and J ends were trimmed by 2 bases and 0 bases, with 10 bases remaining between them. Looked up from germline, CDR1 is MDHEN and CDR2 is SYDVKM. Clones were read by immunoSEQ multiplex PCR, and TCRdb kept only the in-frame ones, dropping some. The table includes 140,000 to 150,000 clones, about 88% detected once. J is TRBJ1-1 and V is TRBV28; no firm D call. The sample comprised peripheral blood. The receptor was isolated from a human donor with acute or convalescent COVID-19. The donor label of this sample is uncertain. The chain's CDR3 is CASSLVAVMNTEAFF. The CDR3 DNA reads as TGTGCCAGCAGTTTAGTTGCAGTCATGAACACTGAAGCTTTCTTT.